This T cell receptor (beta chain) was found in a study of blood T cell repertoires in COVID-19. V dropped 6 bases and J dropped 0 bases, with 17 bases sitting between them. From germline, CDR1 is LNHDA and CDR2 SQIVND (reference sequence). CDR3 length: 16 residues. Only in-frame clones appear in the TCRdb table, and some are missing; sequencing was by immunoSEQ multiplex PCR. Among 80,000 to 90,000 clones listed, around 81% were seen once. The clonotype comes from a woman in her 70s with acute or convalescent COVID-19. The chain links TRBV19 to TRBJ1-1; D might be TRBD1 (5 bases). Specimen: peripheral blood. CDR3 residues: CASRAQGQLLNTEAFF. The CDR3 nucleotides read TGTGCCAGTAGAGCGCAGGGCCAATTATTGAACACTGAAGCTTTCTTT.